Detailed here is one T cell receptor beta chain. The antigen it binds to is not known. No base-level quality is on record; no much larger clone is a single base apart. This entry comes from a study of early T cells in non-severe SARS-CoV-2 infection (dated by TCRdb to the early 2020s). Context from the whole study: Because TCR sequencing relied on bulk RNA taken from unsorted whole blood, pairing of alpha and beta chains was not possible.

A case-control design nested within a healthcare worker cohort in London, UK, was used, with weekly nasopharyngeal swab PCR tests and blood sampling performed. Between 23 and 31 March 2020, the week of the UK lockdown, healthcare workers were enrolled and then followed up weekly for as long as 16 weeks. The method was 5' RACE. Instrument used: NextSeq 500. To correct for sequencing error and PCR bias, the TCR library protocol tagged individual cDNA molecules with unique molecular identifiers. Both TCR alpha and beta chains were sequenced, and tight co-correlation was observed between alpha and beta sequence abundances in each sample. Under the source paper's analysis protocol: Decombinator V4 was used to annotate TCR sequences for V gene, J gene and CDR3. Expanded TCRs were defined as changing significantly between any two time points under a Poisson model with p below 0.0001. TCR abundances were normalised to the total number of TCRs sequenced per sample and expressed as counts per million. TRAV1-2 paired with TRAJ12, TRAJ20 or TRAJ33 defined MAIT TCRs, while TRAV10 paired with TRAJ18 defined iNKT TCRs. VDJdb, accessed 1 November 2021, was searched for CMV, EBV and SARS-CoV-2 annotated TCRs, with TCRs annotated for multiple antigens excluded. The public reads were reprocessed in TCRdb via fastp at Q25 and MiXCR, keeping in-frame beta chains. Rows with a matching CDR3 protein are joined into one entry that keeps the most common DNA and genes. The V and J calls shown here were made by TCRdb, not taken from the authors' results. The sample table lists fewer than 55,000 distinct CDR3 sequences, roughly 4% of them with a count of one. The biggest ten clones account for approximately 3% of the sample.

Here is what the overall study found, with its caveats: VDJdb matching was skewed toward anti-spike CD8 responses and likely underestimated virus-specific expansions, missing private and CD4 specificities.

Cut back by 7 bases and 3 bases, the V and J ends lie 15 bases apart. From the cysteine through the phenylalanine, the CDR3 covers 14 amino acids. Only the CDR3 portion is preserved as DNA: 42 bases, with reading frame beginning at the first base. CDR1 and CDR2 (WSHSY, SAAADI) derive from the germline V gene. The source of this sequence is an adult who was a healthcare worker with PCR-confirmed SARS-CoV-2 infection or an uninfected control (not recorded which). The rearranged segments are TRBV10-2 and TRBJ2-5; 5 matching bases give a weak D call of TRBD2. Sequenced sample: whole blood. In nucleotide form, the sequence is TGCGCCAGCACCGAAGGGCGGGCCGAAGAGACCCAGTACTTC. This is translated as CASTEGRAEETQYF.